This T cell receptor (beta chain) is from a study of blood T cell repertoires in COVID-19. Libraries were prepared by immunoSEQ multiplex PCR; TCRdb keeps only in-frame clonotypes and omits some of them. The sample has about 280,000 clones, 85% to 90% seen once. The source is a woman aged 18-29 years with acute COVID-19. The sequenced sample was PBMCs or T cells enriched from blood (not recorded which).

The CDR3 sequence: CASSTLLADYEQYF. The CDR3 DNA is TGTGCCAGCAGCACCCTACTAGCGGACTACGAGCAGTACTTC. The chain recombines TRBV7-2 with TRBJ2-7; 8 nucleotides match TRBD2. Germline CDR1 reads SGHTA; CDR2 reads FQGNSA. V shed 5 bases and J 3 bases; nucleotides not matched to a gene: 6. The CDR3 spans 14 residues.